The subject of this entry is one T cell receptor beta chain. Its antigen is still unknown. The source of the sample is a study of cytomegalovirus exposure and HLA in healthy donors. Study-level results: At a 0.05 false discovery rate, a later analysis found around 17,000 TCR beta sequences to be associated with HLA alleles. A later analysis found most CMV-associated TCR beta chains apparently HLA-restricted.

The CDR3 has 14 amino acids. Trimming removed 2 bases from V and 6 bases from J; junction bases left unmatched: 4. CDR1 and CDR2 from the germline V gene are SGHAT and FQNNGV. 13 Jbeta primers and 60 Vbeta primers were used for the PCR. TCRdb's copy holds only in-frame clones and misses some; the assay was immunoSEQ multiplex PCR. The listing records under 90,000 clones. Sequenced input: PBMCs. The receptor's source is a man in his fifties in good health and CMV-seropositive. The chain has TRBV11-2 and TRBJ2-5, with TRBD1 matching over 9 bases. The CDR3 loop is CASSLWTGVKTQYF. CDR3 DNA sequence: TGTGCCAGCAGCTTATGGACAGGGGTCAAGACCCAGTACTTC. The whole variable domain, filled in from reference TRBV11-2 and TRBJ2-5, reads EAGVAQSPRYKIIEKRQSVAFWCNPISGHATLYWYQQILGQGPKLLIQFQNNGVVDDSQLPKDRFSAERLKGVDSTLKIQPAKLEDSAVYLCASSLWTGVKTQYFGPGTRLLVL.